Sequencing of this TCR beta chain was carried out in a study of identical twins. Each CDR3 protein is one row after TCRdb ran MiXCR on the 5' RACE reads. Altogether approximately 530,000 distinct CDR3 sequences are present, 20% to 25% being singletons, with the ten largest covering around 0.5%. This clonotype was observed a handful of times. V dropped 3 bases and J dropped 8; count of bases not matched to a gene: 9. CDR3 length: 15 amino acids. These data also formed part of another study, on yellow fever vaccine responses in identical twins.

The chain is built from TRBV12-3 or TRBV12-4 and TRBJ2-1; 8 bases agree with TRBD2. The sample comprised CD4+ T cells sorted from blood. The sequence came from a woman aged 18-29 years in good health. This CDR3 is CASSFLPGTRDEQFF. The CDR3, as DNA: TGTGCCAGCAGTTTCCTTCCCGGGACTAGGGATGAGCAGTTCTTC.